The 27 T cell receptor beta chains below were found in one sample sequenced in a study of blood T cell repertoires in COVID-19. Profiled with immunoSEQ multiplex PCR; TCRdb holds only in-frame clones, not every one. Among approximately 340,000 clones, roughly 87% were seen once, and the ten largest hold around 10%. Sequencing was performed on peripheral blood. The receptors were gathered from a man between 25 and 39 years old with COVID-19, enrolled during active disease.

The gene calls are TRBV27 and TRBJ2-7, with 8 positions matching TRBD1. With 5 bases clipped from V and 3 bases from J, the junction kept 12 bases outside the gene matches. The CDR3 contains 16 residues. Germline assignment: CDR1 MNHEY and CDR2 SMNVEV (reference sequence). In DNA, the CDR3 is TGTGCCAGCAGTCCCTCCAGGGGGCTACTGAGCTACGAGCAGTACTTC. This encodes CASSPSRGLLSYEQYF.

This chain links TRBV30 with TRBJ2-1; D is perhaps TRBD1 (6 bases). From germline, CDR1 is GTSNPN and CDR2 SVGIG (reference sequence). The CDR3 spans 15 residues. Trimming stripped 0 bases from V and 7 bases from J, with 16 bases between. CDR3 in DNA: TGTGCCTGGAGTGTACACAGGGTAGTTGGTAATGAGCAGTTCTTC. Amino acid sequence: CAWSVHRVVGNEQFF.

The CDR3 bases are TGTGCCAGCAGCTTAGTGGGGGGCTATGGCTACACCTTC. This codes for CASSLVGGYGYTF. The chain combines TRBV7-8 with TRBJ1-2, with TRBD1 as a possible D gene (5 bases). Deletions cut 1 base from V and 4 bases from J, with 7 bases between. Germline V gene data show CDR1 as SGHVS and CDR2 as FQNEAQ. The CDR3 is made up of 13 amino acids.

This clone was seen just once. This rearrangement joins TRBV27 to TRBJ1-1; D may be TRBD1 (5 bases). The V gene lost 3 bases and the J gene lost 1 base, with 18 bases spanning the gap. The CDR3 runs to 17 residues. Germline CDR1 MNHEY, CDR2 SMNVEV (reference sequence). The CDR3 bases are TGTGCCAGCAGTTTGGTCCCCTCCTGGGGCTCGAACACTGAAGCTTTCTTT. It codes for CASSLVPSWGSNTEAFF.

This clone was seen a single time. This rearrangement joins TRBV4-1 to TRBJ2-1; a weak D match, TRBD2 (6 bases). CDR1 is MGHRA, CDR2 YSYEKL, per germline. V lost 4 bases and J lost 7, with 17 bases in between. CDR3 length equals 15 residues. This chain's CDR3 is CASSLNLQGGNEQFF. The CDR3 bases are TGCGCCAGCAGCCTGAACCTGCAGGGAGGTAATGAGCAGTTCTTC.

The chain recombines TRBV5-1 with TRBJ2-3, with D possibly TRBD1 on 5 matching bases. CDR1 is SGHRS, CDR2 YFSETQ, per germline. The ends were cut back, 4 bases at V and 5 bases at J, with 14 bases in the middle. CDR3 length equals 14 residues. This CDR3 reads CASSKKGAEDTQYF. The CDR3, as DNA: TGCGCCAGCAGCAAAAAAGGGGCTGAAGATACGCAGTATTTT.

The chain has TRBV4-3 and TRBJ1-4; 8 nucleotides match TRBD1. This CDR3 region has 14 residues. V gave up 3 bases and J gave up 8 bases; unmatched junction bases: 5. From germline, CDR1 is LGHNA and CDR2 YSLEER. The CDR3 coding sequence is TGCGCCAGCAGCCAGGGGACAGGTTGGGAAAAACTGTTTTTT. It specifies CASSQGTGWEKLFF.

In this sample, this clone turned up a few times. The germline gene is not matched at one end of the junction; a read error may be the cause. The chain carries TRBV28 and TRBJ1-1; 8 bases are a match to TRBD1. Germline CDR1 and CDR2: MDHEN and SYDVKM. The CDR3 is 12 amino acids. The CDR3 coding sequence is TGTGCCAGCACCATCCCAAGGACAGGGTTTGTCTTT. Protein product: CASTIPRTGFVF.

The sample holds one count of this clone. The chain joins TRBV18 to TRBJ1-6; no clear D. The CDR3 has 16 amino acids. Germline V gives CDR1 KGHSH, CDR2 LQKENI. V was pared by 4 bases and J by 4 bases, with 14 bases between. In nucleotides, the CDR3 is TGTGCCAGCTCACAGAGCGAACCTTCGTATAATTCACCCCTCCACTTT. This codes for CASSQSEPSYNSPLHF.

V usage is TRBV11-2 and J usage is TRBJ2-1; 9 positions match TRBD2. Germline assignment: CDR1 SGHAT and CDR2 FQNNGV. The V and J ends lost 5 bases and 4 bases, in that order; junction bases with no gene match: 6. There are 15 residues in the CDR3. CDR3 sequence reads: CASSPIAGAYNEQFF. CDR3 DNA sequence: TGTGCCAGCAGCCCTATAGCGGGGGCTTACAATGAGCAGTTCTTC.

This chain links TRBV29-1 with TRBJ1-1; D remains ambiguous. Germline CDR1 reads SQVTM; CDR2 reads ANQGSEA. Trimming took off 2 bases at V and 0 bases at J, with 7 bases between the two ends. This CDR3 contains 13 residues. CDR3 DNA: TGCAGCGTTGAAAGCTTTTTGAACACTGAAGCTTTCTTT. Amino acids: CSVESFLNTEAFF.

The V call is TRBV4-3, the J call TRBJ2-7; TRBD2 agrees at 11 bases. Unmatched junction bases numbered 10, after V lost 4 bases and J lost 2 bases. Germline CDR1 LGHNA, CDR2 YSLEER. CDR3 size: 17 residues. The CDR3 loop is CASSPDGTSGETYEQYF. CDR3 nucleotides: TGCGCCAGCAGCCCCGATGGGACTAGCGGAGAGACCTACGAGCAGTACTTC.

This sequence joins TRBV28 and TRBJ1-5; maybe TRBD1 (5 bases). Germline lookup yields CDR1 MDHEN and CDR2 SYDVKM. The germline V and J ends were trimmed by 3 bases and 3 bases, with 12 bases remaining between them. This CDR3 spans 15 amino acids. CDR3 sequence (DNA): TGTGCCAGCAGTTTCGTCCAGGGCGACAATCAGCCCCAGCATTTT. This gives the protein CASSFVQGDNQPQHF.

V and J are TRBV24-1 and TRBJ2-5; 7 bases map to TRBD1. Germline assignment: CDR1 KGHDR and CDR2 SFDVKD. The CDR3 spans 15 residues. The J segment lost 6 bases and the V segment lost 2 bases, leaving 8 bases of the junction unmatched. The CDR3 protein is CATSDSRTGLKTQYF. CDR3 nucleotide sequence: TGTGCCACCAGTGATTCGCGGACAGGTTTAAAGACCCAGTACTTC.

This chain uses TRBV4-3 with TRBJ2-5; no clear D. Germline loops: CDR1 LGHNA, CDR2 YSLEER. Trimming removed 2 bases from V and 4 bases from J, with 14 bases in between. This CDR3 region has 15 residues. DNA of the CDR3: TGCGCCAGCAGCCAATCCTCCGCGACGGGAGAGACCCAGTACTTC. It yields the protein CASSQSSATGETQYF.

The rearrangement joins TRBV7-9 to TRBJ2-3; TRBD2 matches 7 bases. CDR1 and CDR2 (germline): SEHNR, FQNEAQ (reference sequence). The CDR3 runs 13 residues. V shed 5 bases, J shed 3 bases, and the junction held 2 bases outside the gene matches. The CDR3 reads CASSTSATDTQYF. The CDR3 DNA is TGTGCCAGCAGCACTAGCGCGACAGATACGCAGTATTTT.

The V gene is TRBV19, the J gene TRBJ2-1; 7 positions match TRBD2. J gave up 6 bases and V 8 bases, and 10 bases lay outside the gene matches. Germline-derived CDR1 and CDR2 are LNHDA and SQIVND (reference sequence). This CDR3 region has 14 residues. The CDR3 is CASRREAGVNEQFF. The CDR3 nucleotides are TGTGCCAGTCGACGGGAGGCGGGGGTCAATGAGCAGTTCTTC. The whole variable domain, remainder taken from reference TRBV19 and TRBJ2-1, is DGGITQSPKYLFRKEGQNVTLSCEQNLNHDAMYWYRQDPGQGLRLIYYSQIVNDFQKGDIAEGYSVSREKKESFPLTVTSAQKNPTAFYLCASRREAGVNEQFFGPGTRLTVL.

The chain combines TRBV24-1 with TRBJ1-2; TRBD1 matches at 7 bases. The V gene's germline CDR1 is KGHDR and CDR2 SFDVKD. J was trimmed by 6 bases and V by 4 bases; bases with no gene match: 13. This CDR3 spans 16 amino acids. The CDR3 here is CATSDTGTATPNGYTF. CDR3 bases: TGTGCCACCAGTGACACCGGGACAGCCACCCCGAATGGCTACACCTTC.

This chain uses TRBV7-9 with TRBJ1-4; tentative D call: TRBD1 (5 bases). From germline, CDR1 is SEHNR and CDR2 FQNEAQ (reference sequence). CDR3 length equals 13 residues. V was clipped by 5 bases and J by 8 bases, with 12 bases between them. The CDR3 loop reads CASSAGQREKLFF. CDR3 in DNA: TGTGCCAGCAGCGCAGGACAAAGGGAAAAACTGTTTTTT.

The chain links TRBV10-3 to TRBJ2-7, with 8 bases matching TRBD1. CDR1 ENHRY and CDR2 SYGVKD come from the germline V gene. This CDR3 region has 13 residues. The V segment lost 7 bases and the J segment 3 bases; nucleotides outside the gene matches: 5. The CDR3 sequence: CAITGQGLYEQYF. In DNA form, the CDR3 reads TGTGCCATCACCGGACAGGGTCTCTACGAGCAGTACTTC.

This rearrangement joins TRBV2 to TRBJ1-2; 8 bases map to TRBD1. The CDR3 is 13 residues long. Unmatched junction bases numbered 9, after V lost 10 bases and J lost 5 bases. Germline lookup yields CDR1 SNHLY and CDR2 FYNNEI. CDR3 coding DNA: TGTGCCAAGGGAGACAGGGGATTTTATGGCTACACCTTC. Protein sequence: CAKGDRGFYGYTF.

The V call is TRBV7-3, the J call TRBJ1-2; D gene ambiguous. The V end was cut by 3 bases, the J end by 8 bases, with 13 bases between. The germline V gene has CDR1 SGHTA and CDR2 FQGTGA. The CDR3 is 13 residues long. The CDR3 DNA follows: TGTGCCAGCAGCTTTGGGGAGGGAGGGGGCTACACCTTC. Translated, it gives CASSFGEGGGYTF. Variable domain in full (rest from reference TRBV7-3 and TRBJ1-2): GAGVSQTPSNKVTEKGKYVELRCDPISGHTALYWYRQSLGQGPEFLIYFQGTGAADDSGLPNDRFFAVRPEGSVSTLKIQRTERGDSAVYLCASSFGEGGGYTFGSGTRLTVV.

V gene TRBV10-3 combines with J gene TRBJ2-3; 7 bases align to TRBD2. Germline V gene lookup returns CDR1 ENHRY and CDR2 SYGVKD. The CDR3 has 14 amino acids. With 5 bases clipped from V and 5 bases from J, the junction kept 7 bases outside the gene matches. The CDR3 loop reads CAISLTGGGDTQYF. In DNA, the CDR3 is TGTGCCATCAGTCTAACGGGGGGAGGAGATACGCAGTATTTT.

This chain links TRBV27 with TRBJ2-7; 13 bases agree with TRBD2. The CDR3 has 17 amino acids. Germline CDR1 MNHEY, CDR2 SMNVEV (reference sequence). V shed 5 bases, J shed 3 bases, and the junction held 10 bases outside the gene matches. DNA for the CDR3: TGTGCCAGCAGTCCTGCCCCGGGACTAGCGGGAAGCTACGAGCAGTACTTC. Its translation: CASSPAPGLAGSYEQYF.

The chain couples TRBV28 to TRBJ2-7; TRBD1 aligns across 9 bases. CDR3 size: 14 residues. Germline assignment: CDR1 MDHEN and CDR2 SYDVKM. The V segment lost 4 bases and the J segment 3 bases; nucleotides outside the gene matches: 4. This chain's CDR3 is CASSWGQGVYEQYF. Written as DNA, the CDR3 is TGTGCCAGCAGTTGGGGACAGGGAGTCTACGAGCAGTACTTC.

The chain combines TRBV7-2 with TRBJ1-4, with 9 bases lining up with TRBD1. The germline V gene encodes CDR1 SGHTA and CDR2 FQGNSA. With V trimmed by 6 bases and J by 6 bases, 8 bases remained unmatched. This CDR3 has 15 residues. The CDR3 here is CASSPSGQGYEKLFF. CDR3 DNA sequence: TGTGCCAGCAGTCCCTCGGGACAGGGCTATGAAAAACTGTTTTTT.

For the CDR3, the DNA is TGCGCCAGCAGCCAAGATTGGGGGGCAACTAATGAAAAACTGTTTTTT. This codes for CASSQDWGATNEKLFF. The rearrangement uses TRBV4-1 and TRBJ1-4, with D perhaps matching TRBD1 (5 bases). The CDR3 extends over 16 amino acids. The V gene lost 0 bases and the J gene lost 0 bases, with 8 bases spanning the gap. Germline lookup yields CDR1 MGHRA and CDR2 YSYEKL.